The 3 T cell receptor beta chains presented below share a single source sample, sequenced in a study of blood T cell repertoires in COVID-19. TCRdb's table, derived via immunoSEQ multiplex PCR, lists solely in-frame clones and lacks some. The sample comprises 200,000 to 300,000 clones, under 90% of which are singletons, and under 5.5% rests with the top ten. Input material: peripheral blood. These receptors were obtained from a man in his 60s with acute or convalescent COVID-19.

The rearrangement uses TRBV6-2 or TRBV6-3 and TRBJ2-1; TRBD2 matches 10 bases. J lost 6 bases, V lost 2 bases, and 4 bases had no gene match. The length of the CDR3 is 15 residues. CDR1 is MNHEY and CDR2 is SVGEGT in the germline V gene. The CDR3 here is CASSYESSGSNEQFF. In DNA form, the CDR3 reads TGTGCCAGCAGTTACGAGTCTAGCGGGAGCAATGAGCAGTTCTTC.

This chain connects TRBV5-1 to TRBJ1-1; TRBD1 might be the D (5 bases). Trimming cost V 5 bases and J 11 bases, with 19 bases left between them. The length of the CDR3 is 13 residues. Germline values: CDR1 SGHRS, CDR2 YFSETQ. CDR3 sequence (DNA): TGCGCCAGCAGTATTGGGGGAGGGGATTACGCTTTCTTT. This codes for CASSIGGGDYAFF.

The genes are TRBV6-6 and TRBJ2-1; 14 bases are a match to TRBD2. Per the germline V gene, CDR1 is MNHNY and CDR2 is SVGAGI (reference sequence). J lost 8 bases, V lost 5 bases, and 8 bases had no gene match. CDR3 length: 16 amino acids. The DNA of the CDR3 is TGTGCCAGCAGTAGAATGGGGACTAGCGGGAGTTATGAGCAGTTCTTC. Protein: CASSRMGTSGSYEQFF.